Below, 28 T cell receptor beta chains from the same sample are listed, as sequenced in a study of cytomegalovirus exposure and HLA in healthy donors. Primers for the PCR totalled 60 Vbeta and 13 Jbeta. Using immunoSEQ multiplex PCR, the repertoire was profiled, and TCRdb retains in-frame clones only, with some absent. The repertoire holds around 150,000 clones, with over 80% as singletons. The specimen sequenced was PBMCs. Source of these receptors: a man aged 40-55 years in good health and CMV-seronegative.

This clone was detected once. The V gene is TRBV7-9, the J gene TRBJ2-3; TRBD2 agrees at 10 bases. The CDR3 totals 18 residues. V lost 5 bases and J lost 0; bases outside the gene matches: 11. Germline loops: CDR1 SEHNR, CDR2 FQNEAQ (reference sequence). CDR3: CASSEGLAGATSTDTQYF. CDR3 in DNA: TGTGCCAGCAGCGAAGGGCTAGCGGGAGCAACTAGCACAGATACGCAGTATTTT. Complete variable domain (other parts from reference TRBV7-9 and TRBJ2-3): DTGVSQNPRHKITKRGQNVTFRCDPISEHNRLYWYRQTLGQGPEFLTYFQNEAQLEKSRLLSDRFSAERPKGSFSTLEIQRTEQGDSAMYLCASSEGLAGATSTDTQYFGPGTRLTVL.

The chain combines TRBV5-8 with TRBJ2-7; D remains ambiguous. Trimming stripped 4 bases from V and 3 bases from J, with 5 bases between. Germline CDR1 SGHTS, CDR2 YDEGEE. This CDR3 spans 11 amino acids. The CDR3 spells CASSLFYEQYF. CDR3 nucleotides: TGTGCCAGCAGCCTTTTCTACGAGCAGTACTTC.

The chain joins TRBV4-3 to TRBJ1-1; weak D call: TRBD1 (6 bases). Trimming removed 0 bases at V and 10 bases at J, with 12 bases between. Germline V gene sequence: CDR1 LGHNA, CDR2 YSLEER. This CDR3 contains 13 residues. The chain's CDR3 is CASSQDRQGRAFF. CDR3 bases: TGCGCCAGCAGCCAAGATCGGCAGGGGAGAGCTTTCTTT.

This clone appeared a single time. The chain recombines TRBV7-9 with TRBJ2-4; TRBD2 might be the D (6 bases). The CDR3 has 13 amino acids. The germline V gene has CDR1 SEHNR and CDR2 FQNEAQ (reference sequence). V lost 8 bases, J lost 8 bases, and 16 bases lay in between. CDR3: CASSGDGLDIQYF. In nucleotides, the CDR3 is TGTGCCAGCTCGGGGGACGGCTTAGACATTCAGTACTTC.

This clone was detected only a few times. This chain connects TRBV7-2 to TRBJ1-3; a weak D match, TRBD1 (6 bases). The ends were cut back, 6 bases at V and 2 bases at J, with 11 bases in the middle. Germline CDR1 and CDR2: SGHTA and FQGNSA. The CDR3 sequence is 14 residues long. The CDR3 DNA reads TGTGCCAGCAGACTAAACAGGGCTGGAAACACCATATATTTT. This translates into CASRLNRAGNTIYF.

V is TRBV5-4 and J is TRBJ1-2; TRBD1 agrees at 7 bases. The junction had 9 bases not matched to a gene; V was cut back by 3 bases and J by 4 bases. The CDR3 length is 15 residues. CDR1 SGHNT and CDR2 YYREEE come from the germline V gene (reference sequence). The CDR3 sequence is CASSSRQGDSYGYTF. The CDR3 coding sequence is TGTGCCAGCAGCTCCCGACAGGGAGATAGCTATGGCTACACCTTC.

The rearrangement links TRBV7-8 to TRBJ2-3, with 8 bases matching TRBD1. Germline CDR1 and CDR2: SGHVS and FQNEAQ. This CDR3 is built from 15 residues. Trimming at V came to 3 bases and at J to 6 bases, leaving 8 bases not matched to a gene. The CDR3 region is CASSFGGQGMDTQYF. CDR3 sequence (DNA): TGTGCCAGCAGCTTTGGCGGACAGGGAATGGATACGCAGTATTTT.

The chain has TRBV18 and TRBJ1-3; tentative D call: TRBD1 (6 bases). Trimming stripped 4 bases from V and 0 bases from J, with 13 bases between. CDR3 length: 16 residues. Per the germline V gene, CDR1 is KGHSH and CDR2 is LQKENI. The CDR3 is CASSRDTGSSGNTIYF. The CDR3 DNA reads as TGTGCCAGCTCACGCGACACAGGGAGCTCTGGAAACACCATATATTTT.

The rearrangement uses TRBV2 and TRBJ2-5, with D perhaps matching TRBD2 (6 bases). The V gene's germline CDR1 is SNHLY and CDR2 FYNNEI. The V end lost 10 bases, the J end lost 3 bases, and 21 bases lay between the germline ends. The CDR3 is 15 amino acids. In DNA, the CDR3 is TGTGCCACCCACCAGGGACTTTCCACCAAAGAGACCCAGTACTTC. Protein sequence: CATHQGLSTKETQYF.

This chain uses TRBV27 with TRBJ2-7, with a tentative D call TRBD2 (6 bases). The V and J ends lost 3 bases and 0 bases respectively, with 12 bases between them. The V gene's germline CDR1 is MNHEY and CDR2 SMNVEV (reference sequence). This CDR3 contains 15 residues. The CDR3 loop reads CASSFRGTLSYEQYF. The CDR3 nucleotides read TGTGCCAGCAGTTTTCGCGGGACTCTCTCCTACGAGCAGTACTTC.

The V call is TRBV12-5, the J call TRBJ1-1; D call uncertain. The CDR3 loop spans 15 amino acids. Trimming left V 2 bases short and J 0 bases short, with 10 bases between. Germline lookup yields CDR1 LGHNT and CDR2 FRNRAP. CDR3 amino acids: CASGLPWAMNTEAFF. The CDR3 DNA reads as TGTGCTAGTGGTTTGCCATGGGCCATGAACACTGAAGCTTTCTTT.

This chain connects TRBV11-3 to TRBJ2-1, with D perhaps TRBD2 (6 bases). The CDR3 loop spans 15 amino acids. Trimming left V 1 base short and J 0 bases short, with 7 bases between. Per the germline V gene, CDR1 is SGHNT and CDR2 is YENEEA. The CDR3 coding sequence is TGTGCCAGCAGCTTAGCGGGGGTCTCCTACAATGAGCAGTTCTTC. This gives the protein CASSLAGVSYNEQFF.

The chain is built from TRBV19 and TRBJ2-2; 8 bases are shared with TRBD1. After removal of 8 bases from V and 5 bases from J, the junction contained 10 bases not matched to a gene. The CDR3 has 15 amino acids. Germline lookup yields CDR1 LNHDA and CDR2 SQIVND (reference sequence). The CDR3 nucleotides read TGTGCCAGTCACTCCACAGGGGGAGTAACCGGGGAGCTGTTTTTT. Translation gives CASHSTGGVTGELFF.

The chain carries TRBV5-4 and TRBJ2-5; D unclear. Germline loops: CDR1 SGHNT, CDR2 YYREEE (reference sequence). Trimming left V 0 bases short and J 5 bases short, with 5 bases between. The CDR3 is 12 amino acids. CDR3 coding DNA: TGTGCCAGCAGCTTGGCCGGGGAGACCCAGTACTTC. It yields the protein CASSLAGETQYF.

In this sample, this clone turned up a few times. V usage is TRBV7-2 and J usage is TRBJ2-1, with 7 bases that match TRBD1. The CDR3 is 13 amino acids. Germline V gene lookup returns CDR1 SGHTA and CDR2 FQGNSA. V was clipped by 3 bases and J by 9 bases; unmatched bases: 5. The DNA for the CDR3 is TGTGCCAGCAGCTTTTCACAGGGGCCTGAGCAGTTCTTC. It yields the protein CASSFSQGPEQFF.

The V gene is TRBV18, the J gene TRBJ1-1; TRBD1 agrees at 10 bases. Unmatched junction bases numbered 12, after V lost 3 bases and J lost 5 bases. Germline CDR1 is KGHSH and CDR2 is LQKENI. The CDR3 has 17 residues. The CDR3 DNA follows: TGTGCCAGCTCACCTCTAAATCCGGGGACAGGGGCGACTGAAGCTTTCTTT. Translation gives CASSPLNPGTGATEAFF.

The chain employs TRBV28 and TRBJ2-1; 9 nucleotides line up with TRBD2. The germline gives CDR1 MDHEN, CDR2 SYDVKM. The CDR3 is 15 amino acids. Trimming took 0 bases from V and 7 from J; bases not matched to a gene: 4. The CDR3 DNA reads TGTGCCAGCAGTTTATGGCGGGAGGGTGGGAATGAGCAGTTCTTC. Protein product: CASSLWREGGNEQFF.

V gene TRBV5-1 combines with J gene TRBJ2-1; maybe TRBD2 (7 bases). The CDR3 length is 15 residues. The V end was cut by 2 bases, the J end by 5 bases, with 14 bases between. Germline loops: CDR1 SGHRS, CDR2 YFSETQ. The CDR3 sequence: CASSFGGGQNNEQFF. The CDR3 bases are TGCGCCAGCAGCTTTGGGGGGGGCCAGAACAATGAGCAGTTCTTC.

The table lists this clone with a count of one. This sequence joins TRBV9 and TRBJ1-1; D gene uncertain. Germline lookup yields CDR1 SGDLS and CDR2 YYNGEE. This CDR3 contains 17 residues. V was shortened by 0 bases and J by 2 bases, with 17 bases between the two germline ends. CDR3 coding DNA: TGTGCCAGCAGCGTAGATCCGGGAGGGAGGGCTAACACTGAAGCTTTCTTT. It encodes CASSVDPGGRANTEAFF.

Only one count was recorded for this clone. CDR3 sequence (DNA): TGTGCCAGCAGCCAGGAGCTAGGGGTCCACGAGCAGTACTTC. Translation: CASSQELGVHEQYF. This chain uses TRBV5-4 with TRBJ2-7, with TRBD1 as a possible D gene (5 bases). Germline V gives CDR1 SGHNT, CDR2 YYREEE (reference sequence). V shed 4 bases and J shed 5 bases, with 16 bases lying between them. This CDR3 contains 14 residues.

The V call is TRBV30, the J call TRBJ2-5; a weak D match, TRBD1 (6 bases). CDR1 and CDR2 from the germline V gene are GTSNPN and SVGIG (reference sequence). The CDR3 covers 17 residues. V lost 2 bases to trimming and J lost 3 bases, with 22 bases between them. The CDR3 bases are TGTGCCTGGAGTAGCAGGGGCGATGGAGTCCCCAAAGAGACCCAGTACTTC. Translating gives CAWSSRGDGVPKETQYF.

The chain combines TRBV5-1 with TRBJ2-2; D might be TRBD2 (6 bases). Germline CDR1 reads SGHRS; CDR2 reads YFSETQ. With 1 base removed from V and 1 base from J, the gap between germline ends came to 8 bases. CDR3 size: 15 residues. The CDR3 here is CASSLTSQNTGELFF. In nucleotides, the CDR3 is TGCGCCAGCAGCTTGACTAGCCAGAACACCGGGGAGCTGTTTTTT.

The V call is TRBV28, the J call TRBJ2-7; no definite D call. CDR1 is MDHEN, CDR2 SYDVKM, per germline. The length of the CDR3 is 15 residues. V was trimmed by 3 bases and J by 2 bases, leaving 14 bases between them. CDR3 sequence: CASSLATNPAYEQYF. As DNA, the CDR3 is TGTGCCAGCAGTTTGGCAACAAACCCAGCCTACGAGCAGTACTTC.

V is TRBV6-4 and J is TRBJ2-1; D is unclear. This CDR3 is built from 13 residues. CDR1 is MRHNA and CDR2 is SNTAGT in the germline V gene. Trimming took 11 bases from V and 0 from J, leaving 11 bases between them. In DNA, the CDR3 is TGTGCCTCATGGGCCGGCTCCTACAATGAGCAGTTCTTC. Residues: CASWAGSYNEQFF.

CDR3 coding DNA: TGTGCCAGCAGTCCCTCTGGACATCCTAATCAGCCCCAGCATTTT. This gives the protein CASSPSGHPNQPQHF. The chain has TRBV7-9 and TRBJ1-5, with TRBD1 as a possible D gene (5 bases). CDR1 and CDR2 from the germline V gene are SEHNR and FQNEAQ (reference sequence). V lost 6 bases to trimming and J lost 4 bases, with 16 bases between them. The CDR3 length is 15 residues.

The CDR3 region is CASSRNRGAGTNEKLFF. CDR3 nucleotide sequence: TGTGCCAGCAGCAGAAACAGGGGGGCGGGGACTAATGAAAAACTGTTTTTT. J is TRBJ1-4 and V is TRBV7-8; 8 nucleotides agree with TRBD1. With 5 bases clipped from V and 2 bases from J, the junction kept 10 bases outside the gene matches. Germline lookup yields CDR1 SGHVS and CDR2 FQNEAQ. The CDR3 sequence is 17 residues long.

V gene TRBV13 combines with J gene TRBJ2-1; D unclear. This CDR3 region has 15 residues. In germline, CDR1 is PRHDT, CDR2 FYEKMQ (reference sequence). V was clipped by 2 bases and J by 8 bases, with 16 bases between them. The CDR3 region has the DNA TGTGCCAGCAGCTTAAGGTGGGCCGAGACGGATGAGCAGTTCTTC. Translating it yields CASSLRWAETDEQFF.

The chain is built from TRBV28 and TRBJ2-5; 11 bases line up with TRBD2. The CDR3 consists of 15 residues. The J segment lost 1 base and the V segment lost 3 bases, leaving 1 base of the junction unmatched. CDR1 and CDR2 (germline): MDHEN, SYDVKM. The DNA for the CDR3 is TGTGCCAGCAGTTTCCTAGCGGGGGGCCAAGAGACCCAGTACTTC. It specifies CASSFLAGGQETQYF.